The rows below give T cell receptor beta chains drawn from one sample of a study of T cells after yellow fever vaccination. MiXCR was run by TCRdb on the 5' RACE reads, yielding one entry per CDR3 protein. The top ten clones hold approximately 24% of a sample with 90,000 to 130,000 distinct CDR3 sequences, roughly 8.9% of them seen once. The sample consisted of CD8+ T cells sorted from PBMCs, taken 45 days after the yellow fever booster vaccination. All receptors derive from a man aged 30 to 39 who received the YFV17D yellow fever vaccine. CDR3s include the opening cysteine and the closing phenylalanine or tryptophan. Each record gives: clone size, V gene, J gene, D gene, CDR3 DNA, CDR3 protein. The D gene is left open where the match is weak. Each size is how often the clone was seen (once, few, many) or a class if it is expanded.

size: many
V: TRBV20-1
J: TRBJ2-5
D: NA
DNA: TGCAGTGCTAGAGATTGGGACGGGTACCAAGAGACCCAGTACTTC
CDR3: CSARDWDGYQETQYF

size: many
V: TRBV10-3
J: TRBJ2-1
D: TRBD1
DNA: TGTGCCATCAGTGACTCCATTAAGGACAGGGTAATCGGTGATGAGCAGTTCTTC
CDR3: CAISDSIKDRVIGDEQFF

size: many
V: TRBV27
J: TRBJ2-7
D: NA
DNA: TGTGCCAGCAGTTTCGGTTCGGAAACCTACGAGCAGTACTTC
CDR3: CASSFGSETYEQYF

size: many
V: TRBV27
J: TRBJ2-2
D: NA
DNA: TGTGCCAGCAGTTCGGAGGGCTCCACCGGGGAGCTGTTTTTT
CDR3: CASSSEGSTGELFF

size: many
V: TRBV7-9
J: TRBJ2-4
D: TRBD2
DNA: TGTGCCAGCAGCTCGGGACTACAAAACATTCAGTACTTC
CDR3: CASSSGLQNIQYF

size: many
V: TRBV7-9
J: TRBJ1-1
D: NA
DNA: TGTGCCAGCAGCACAACCGACGCCCCGGGACCTGAAGCTTTCTTT
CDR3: CASSTTDAPGPEAFF

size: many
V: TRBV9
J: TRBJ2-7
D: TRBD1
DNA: TGTGCCAGCAGCGTAGAGGGACAGGGAACCTACGAGCAGTACTTC
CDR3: CASSVEGQGTYEQYF

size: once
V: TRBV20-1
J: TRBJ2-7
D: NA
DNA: TGCAGTGCTAGAGTTAACGGGGGCTCCTACGAGCAGTACTTC
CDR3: CSARVNGGSYEQYF

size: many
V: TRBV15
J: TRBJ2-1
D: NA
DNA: TGTGCCACCGAGGACGGGGGATCCTACAATGAGCAGTTCTTC
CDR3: CATEDGGSYNEQFF

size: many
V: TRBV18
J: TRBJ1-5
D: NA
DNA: TGTGCCAGCTCACCAGGGGGCTTCGGCAATCAGCCCCAGCATTTT
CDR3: CASSPGGFGNQPQHF

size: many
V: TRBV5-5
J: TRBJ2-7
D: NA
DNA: TGTGCCAGCAGCTTGACGGAATACGAGCAGTACTTC
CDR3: CASSLTEYEQYF